This T cell receptor (beta chain) was identified during a study of T cells in Graves' hyperthyroidism and ophthalmopathy. Study-wide results and caveats: From stable hyperthyroidism, ophthalmopathy was separated by a 13 V-J model. Most expanded thyroid clonotypes above 0.001 recurred in blood.

Ophthalmopathy patients all had a Clinical Activity Score of at least 3, a NOSPECS grade of at least 4 and disease under 3 months old. Extraction of PBMCs used 7.5 to 10 ml of fresh peripheral blood. There were TCR beta CDR3 regions amplified from RNA transcripts. When the TCR CDR3 underwent first-round RT-PCR, the HTBI primer set was used. TCRdb re-analysed the multiplex PCR reads in MiXCR, keeping a single row per CDR3 protein. The table records about 600,000 distinct CDR3 sequences, around 13% of them present only once. This clonotype was seen ten or more times. Its target is not known. Germline-derived CDR1 and CDR2 are SEHNR and FQNEAQ (reference sequence). V lost 0 bases, J lost 0 bases, and 7 bases lay in between. The CDR3 is made up of 15 amino acids.

This sequence originates from a woman aged 45-59 years with Graves' ophthalmopathy. The chain links TRBV7-9 to TRBJ2-3, with D possibly being TRBD1 (6 bases). What was sequenced was blood. For the CDR3, the DNA is TGTGCCAGCAGCTTAGCCCAGGGGAGCACAGATACGCAGTATTTT. Its translation: CASSLAQGSTDTQYF.